The table lists the clone carrying this TCR beta chain with many counts. This entry belongs to a study of T cells in Graves' hyperthyroidism and ophthalmopathy. CDR1 and CDR2 from the germline V gene are SGHRS and YFSETQ. This CDR3 comprises 15 residues. Between the trimmed V and J ends, which lost 0 bases and 1 base, there was a span of 10 bases. RNA transcripts yielded amplified TCR beta CDR3 regions. The HTBI primer set drove a first-round RT-PCR of the TCR CDR3. From the multiplex PCR reads, TCRdb called clonotypes with MiXCR, one entry per CDR3 protein. Among about 360,000 distinct CDR3 sequences listed, less than 15% were seen once.

This TCR derives from a woman aged 18-30 years with Graves' hyperthyroidism. Sequencing used blood. The chain is built from TRBV5-1 and TRBJ1-1; unclear D gene. This chain's CDR3 is CASSLAAGQNTEAFF. The CDR3 DNA follows: TGCGCCAGCAGCTTGGCCGCGGGCCAGAACACTGAAGCTTTCTTT.